This T cell receptor beta chain was captured by sequencing in a study of blood T cell repertoires in COVID-19. Overall study context: Sites in the United States, Italy and Spain provided acute and convalescent COVID-19 samples. Nucleic acid was either cDNA or gDNA, and it came from T cells, B-cell-depleted T cells, or PBMCs.

V gave up 0 bases and J gave up 5 bases, with 2 bases separating them. CDR1 and CDR2 from the germline V gene are MGHRA and YSYEKL. The CDR3 runs 12 residues. As handled by the study authors: Scientists estimated how many nucleated cells there were by amplifying reference gene primers. The assay was immunoSEQ multiplex PCR, and TCRdb's table has in-frame clones only and misses some. Clone size and the V and J calls come from that table; the DNA yielded D and trimming. Among 190,000 or so clones listed, about 80% were seen once. The sequenced sample consisted of peripheral blood. The chain recombines TRBV4-1 with TRBJ2-1; D gene unclear. The receptor comes from a human donor with acute or convalescent COVID-19. The donor label of this sample is uncertain. The chain's CDR3 is CASSQDNNEQFF. The CDR3 coding sequence is TGCGCCAGCAGCCAAGATAACAATGAGCAGTTCTTC.